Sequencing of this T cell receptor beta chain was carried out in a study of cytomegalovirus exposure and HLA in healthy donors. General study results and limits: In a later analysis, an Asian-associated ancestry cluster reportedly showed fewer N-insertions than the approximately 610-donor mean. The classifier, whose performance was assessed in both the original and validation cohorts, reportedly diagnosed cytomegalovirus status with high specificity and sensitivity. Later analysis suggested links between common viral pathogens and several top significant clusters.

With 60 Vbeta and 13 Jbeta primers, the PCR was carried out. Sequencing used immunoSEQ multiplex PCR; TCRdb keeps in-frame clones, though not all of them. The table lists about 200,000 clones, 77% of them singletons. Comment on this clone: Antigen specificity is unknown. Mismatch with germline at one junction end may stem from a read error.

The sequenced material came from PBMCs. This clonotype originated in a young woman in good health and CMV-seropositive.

As DNA, the CDR3 is TGTGCCAGCAGCCCCCGACCGACAGGATCTATCTTCTTT. Protein product: CASSPRPTGSIFF. The chain employs TRBV9 and TRBJ1-4; TRBD1 is a possible D gene (6 bases). The length of the CDR3 is 13 residues. The germline V gene encodes CDR1 SGDLS and CDR2 YYNGEE.